The source of this TCR beta chain is a study of shared clonotypes between healthy human individuals (dated by TCRdb to the early 2020s). For the study in its entirety: The cohort included a few men and a couple of women between 18 and 49 years of age. Blood TCR repertoires of four to six healthy adults were deeply sequenced to estimate repertoire size and the extent of clonotype sharing between individuals. For each donor, CD4 naive and CD4 memory were each given three plates, CD8 naive was given two plates, and CD8 memory was given one plate. To increase sequencing depth and limit assay-specific biases, TCR repertoire library preparation and sequencing were carried out by different laboratories using diverse techniques. Between about 0.8 and 9 billion PBMCs per donor were obtained by leukapheresis.

Broad study findings and their caveats: Because the study included a small number of donors, the genetic and exposure-history diversity represented was limited. Rarefaction of sorted-subset datasets indicated incomplete sequencing despite the large sequencing depth. Estimated clonotype richness was generally larger for naive than for memory subsets. Sampling was restricted to blood, and TCR repertoires in tissues likely differ from the TCR repertoires found in blood. Pairwise subsampling indicated that sequencing depth was expected to affect the degree of clonotype sharing among donors. Sharing across a few donors was observed for around 4.8% of naive CD4, 3% to 3.5% of naive CD8, 2.3% of memory CD4, and roughly 0.4% of memory CD8 clonotypes. Clonotypes shared by all four sorted-subset donors showed higher generation probabilities than non-shared clonotypes.

For this clone: There is no known antigen for this receptor. The sample holds no much larger clone one base away, and base qualities are not on file.

Using the deep immunoSEQ assay, multiplex PCR amplified TCR CDR3 regions from genomic DNA. Genomic DNA extracted from each cell subset was distributed evenly over all wells of several immunoSEQ 96-well plates, and each plate served as one replicate. For sorted subsets, roughly 190 ng of genomic DNA, equivalent to roughly 30,000 T cell genomes, went into each replicate PCR. The purified libraries were quantified using a Qubit 3.0 fluorometer, sized with a Bioanalyzer 2100, and then quantified again using the KAPA Library Quantification kit. Every immunoSEQ 96-well plate was sequenced on a dedicated single-read 150-cycle Illumina NextSeq 550 flow cell. On the authors' methods: Because only junctional sequences without quality scores were contained in the immunoSEQ output, filtering matching that applied to full-length reads could not be performed. To assign V/J genes and CDR3, sequences were annotated against IMGT germline references using PyIR, a Python wrapper for IgBLAST v1.9. Reads with weak V/J assignments (E-value above 1e-6), missing CDR3, stop codons, out-of-frame junctions, or ambiguous translated residues were removed. A V3J clonotype was defined by an identical inferred V gene, J gene, and CDR3 amino acid sequence. To compute the percentage overlap between repertoires, the number of shared unique clonotypes was divided by the size of the smaller repertoire. Richness of each repertoire was evaluated using RTK rarefaction, the Chao1 estimator, and Recon v2.1 estimates of unobserved clonotypes. Generation probabilities for all TCRbeta clonotypes obtained by the gDNA method from a handful of donors were computed using OLGA. As stored in TCRdb, this immuneACCESS dataset retains in-frame rearrangements with V and J assigned. A fraction of the clones does not appear; measured against another copy, unresolved V genes explain less than half of the discrepancy, and the remainder lacks a known reason. V and J calls and clone size are as listed in that table; D and trimming were resolved from the DNA. The sample table contains around 2.1 million clones; only one count was recorded for under 97% of them. The ten largest account for around 0.13% of the sample.

CDR1 and CDR2 are read off the germline V gene (reference sequence) as SGHNT and YYREEE. The junction carries 10 bases between V and J, which are trimmed by 0 bases and 1 base respectively. The CDR3 covers 15 residues, taking in both the cysteine and the phenylalanine. Only CDR3 DNA is held: 45 bases, read in frame from base 1. The donors were healthy, HIV-negative adults with no recently reported acute infections or vaccinations. All donors were Caucasian adults living in Nashville, Tennessee, USA. CD4+ T cells were enriched through magnetic negative selection, after which naive cells were positively selected on CD45RA and the remaining negative fraction served as the memory subset. Blood was collected by leukapheresis, and PBMCs were isolated by Ficoll-Histopaque density gradient centrifugation and then cryopreserved in liquid nitrogen vapor phase. Analytical flow cytometry was used to check the purity and quantity of each magnetically sorted T cell population. Each sorted fraction had its genomic DNA isolated and then quantified by UV absorbance on a Nanodrop 2000c.

Here the chain combines TRBV5-4 and TRBJ1-1, with TRBD1 as a weak D call on 5 bases. The sequence was obtained from a man younger than 35 in good health. The source material was naive CD4+ T cells sorted from blood. In light of the paper, this sample's cell subset or site label describes: CD45RA+ positively selected. CDR3 loop: CASSLGLGPNTEAFF. The nucleotide sequence is TGTGCCAGCAGCTTGGGTTTGGGGCCGAACACTGAAGCTTTCTTT.